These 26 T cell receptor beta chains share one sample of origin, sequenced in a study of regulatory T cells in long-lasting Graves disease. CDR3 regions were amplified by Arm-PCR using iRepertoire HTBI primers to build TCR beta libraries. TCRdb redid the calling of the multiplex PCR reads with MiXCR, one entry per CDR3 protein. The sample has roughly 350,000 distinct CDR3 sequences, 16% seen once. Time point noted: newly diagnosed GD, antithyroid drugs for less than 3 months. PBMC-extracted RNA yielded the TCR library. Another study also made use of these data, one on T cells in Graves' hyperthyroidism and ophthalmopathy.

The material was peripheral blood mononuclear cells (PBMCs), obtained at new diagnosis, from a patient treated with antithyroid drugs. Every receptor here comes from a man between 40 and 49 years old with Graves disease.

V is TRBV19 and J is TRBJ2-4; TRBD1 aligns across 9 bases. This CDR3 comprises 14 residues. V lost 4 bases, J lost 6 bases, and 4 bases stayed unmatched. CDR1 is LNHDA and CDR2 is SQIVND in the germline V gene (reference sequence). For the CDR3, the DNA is TGTGCCAGTAGTACCACAGGGGGCGCAAACATTCAGTACTTC. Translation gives CASSTTGGANIQYF.

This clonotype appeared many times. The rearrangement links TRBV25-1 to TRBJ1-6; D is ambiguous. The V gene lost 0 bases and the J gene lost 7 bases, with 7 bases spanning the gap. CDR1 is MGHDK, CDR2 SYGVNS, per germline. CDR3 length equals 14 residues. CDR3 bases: TGTGCCAGCAGTGAATATAGGTGGAATTCACCCCTCCACTTT. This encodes CASSEYRWNSPLHF. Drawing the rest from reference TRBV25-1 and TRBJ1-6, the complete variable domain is EADIYQTPRYLVIGTGKKITLECSQTMGHDKMYWYQQDPGMELHLIHYSYGVNSTEKGDLSSESTVSRIRTEHFPLTLESARPSHTSQYLCASSEYRWNSPLHFGNGTRLTVT.

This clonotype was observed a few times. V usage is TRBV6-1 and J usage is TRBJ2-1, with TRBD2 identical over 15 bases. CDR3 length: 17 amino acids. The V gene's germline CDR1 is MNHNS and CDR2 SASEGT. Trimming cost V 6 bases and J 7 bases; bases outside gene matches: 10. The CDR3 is CASSPGLAGGPGNEQFF. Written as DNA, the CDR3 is TGTGCCAGCAGCCCCGGACTAGCGGGGGGGCCTGGAAATGAGCAGTTCTTC.

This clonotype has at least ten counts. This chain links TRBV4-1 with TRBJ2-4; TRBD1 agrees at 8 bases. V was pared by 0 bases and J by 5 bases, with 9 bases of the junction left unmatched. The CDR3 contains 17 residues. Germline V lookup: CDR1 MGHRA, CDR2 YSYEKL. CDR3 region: CASSQDRTGPPENIQYF. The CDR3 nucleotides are TGCGCCAGCAGCCAAGATCGGACAGGGCCCCCCGAAAACATTCAGTACTTC.

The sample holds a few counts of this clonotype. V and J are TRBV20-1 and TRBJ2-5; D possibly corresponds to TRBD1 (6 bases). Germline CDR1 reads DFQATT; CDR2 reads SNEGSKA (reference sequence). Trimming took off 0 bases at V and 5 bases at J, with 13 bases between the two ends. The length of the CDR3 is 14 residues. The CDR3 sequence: CSARDLQGMETQYF. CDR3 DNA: TGCAGTGCTAGAGATTTACAGGGAATGGAGACCCAGTACTTC.

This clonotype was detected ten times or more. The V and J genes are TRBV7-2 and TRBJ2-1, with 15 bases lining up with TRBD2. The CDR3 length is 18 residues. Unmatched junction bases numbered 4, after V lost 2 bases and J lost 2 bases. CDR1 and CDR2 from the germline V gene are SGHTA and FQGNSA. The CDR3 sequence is CASSLPRTSGGAYNEQFF. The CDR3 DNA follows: TGTGCCAGCAGCTTACCCAGGACTAGCGGGGGGGCCTACAATGAGCAGTTCTTC.

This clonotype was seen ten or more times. The CDR3 region has the DNA TGTGCCAGCAGTTTTCCGGACAGCTCAATGGAGACCCAGTACTTC. Protein product: CASSFPDSSMETQYF. V usage is TRBV28 and J usage is TRBJ2-5, with TRBD1 as a possible D gene (6 bases). Per the germline V gene, CDR1 is MDHEN and CDR2 is SYDVKM. V lost 3 bases and J 5 bases, leaving 16 bases between the germline ends. The CDR3 totals 15 residues.

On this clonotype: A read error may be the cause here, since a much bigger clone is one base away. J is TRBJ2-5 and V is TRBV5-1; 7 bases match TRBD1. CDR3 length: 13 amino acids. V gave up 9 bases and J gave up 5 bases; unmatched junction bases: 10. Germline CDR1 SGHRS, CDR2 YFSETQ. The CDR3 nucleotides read TGCGCCAACAGAAAGACAGGGCGGGAGACCCAGTACTTC. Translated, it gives CANRKTGRETQYF.

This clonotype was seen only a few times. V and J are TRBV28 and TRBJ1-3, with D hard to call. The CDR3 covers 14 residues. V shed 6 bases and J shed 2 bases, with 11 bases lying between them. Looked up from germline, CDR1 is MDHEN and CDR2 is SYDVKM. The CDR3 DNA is TGTGCCAGCAGCCTGCAGCTAGCTGGAAACACCATATATTTT. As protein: CASSLQLAGNTIYF. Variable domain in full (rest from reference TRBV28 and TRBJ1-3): DVKVTQSSRYLVKRTGEKVFLECVQDMDHENMFWYRQDPGLGLRLIYFSYDVKMKEKGDIPEGYSVSREKKERFSLILESASTNQTSMYLCASSLQLAGNTIYFGEGSWLTVV.

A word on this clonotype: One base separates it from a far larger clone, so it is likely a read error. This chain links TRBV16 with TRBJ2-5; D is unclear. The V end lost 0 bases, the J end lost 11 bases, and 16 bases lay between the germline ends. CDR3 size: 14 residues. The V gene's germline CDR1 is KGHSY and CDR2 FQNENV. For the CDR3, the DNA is TGTGCCAGCAGCCAATCCGGCATTTACAATGAGCAGTACTTC. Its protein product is CASSQSGIYNEQYF.

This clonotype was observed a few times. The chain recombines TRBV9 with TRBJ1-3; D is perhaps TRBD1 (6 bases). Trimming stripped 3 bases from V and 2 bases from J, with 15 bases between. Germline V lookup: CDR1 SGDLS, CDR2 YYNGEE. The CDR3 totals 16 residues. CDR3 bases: TGTGCCAGCAGCGGCGCACAGGGCAGCCCTGGAAACACCATATATTTT. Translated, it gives CASSGAQGSPGNTIYF.

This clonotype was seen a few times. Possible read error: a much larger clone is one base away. CDR3 sequence (DNA): TGTGCCAGCAGTGGGGCCTACAATGAGCAGTACTTC. It specifies CASSGAYNEQYF. This chain links TRBV12-3 or TRBV12-4 with TRBJ2-5; tentatively, D is TRBD1 (5 bases). Trimming cost V 5 bases and J 11 bases, with 15 bases left between them. This CDR3 comprises 12 residues.

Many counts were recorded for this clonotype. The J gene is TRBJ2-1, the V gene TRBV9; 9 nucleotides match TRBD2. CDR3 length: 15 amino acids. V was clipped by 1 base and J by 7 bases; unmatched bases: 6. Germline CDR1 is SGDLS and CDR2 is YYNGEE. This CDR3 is CASSVFPAGGNEQFF. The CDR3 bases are TGTGCCAGCAGCGTATTTCCAGCGGGGGGAAATGAGCAGTTCTTC. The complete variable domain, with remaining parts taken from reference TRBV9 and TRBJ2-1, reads DSGVTQTPKHLITATGQRVTLRCSPRSGDLSVYWYQQSLDQGLQFLIQYYNGEERAKGNILERFSAQQFPDLHSELNLSSLELGDSALYFCASSVFPAGGNEQFFGPGTRLTVL.

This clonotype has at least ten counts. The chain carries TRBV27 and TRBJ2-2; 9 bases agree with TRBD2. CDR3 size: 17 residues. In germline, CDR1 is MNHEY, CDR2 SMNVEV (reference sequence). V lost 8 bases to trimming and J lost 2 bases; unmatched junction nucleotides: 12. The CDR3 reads CASRPRSGGINTGELFF. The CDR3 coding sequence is TGTGCCAGCCGCCCCCGGAGCGGGGGGATTAACACCGGGGAGCTGTTTTTT.

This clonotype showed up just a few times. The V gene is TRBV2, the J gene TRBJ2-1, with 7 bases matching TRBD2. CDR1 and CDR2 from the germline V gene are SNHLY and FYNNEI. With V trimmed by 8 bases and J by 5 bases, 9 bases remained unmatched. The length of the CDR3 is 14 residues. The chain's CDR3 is CASGEKAGDNEQFF. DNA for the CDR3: TGTGCCAGCGGAGAGAAGGCGGGGGACAATGAGCAGTTCTTC. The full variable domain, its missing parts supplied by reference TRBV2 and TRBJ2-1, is EPEVTQTPSHQVTQMGQEVILRCVPISNHLYFYWYRQILGQKVEFLVSFYNNEISEKSEIFDDQFSVERPDGSNFTLKIRSTKLEDSAMYFCASGEKAGDNEQFFGPGTRLTVL.

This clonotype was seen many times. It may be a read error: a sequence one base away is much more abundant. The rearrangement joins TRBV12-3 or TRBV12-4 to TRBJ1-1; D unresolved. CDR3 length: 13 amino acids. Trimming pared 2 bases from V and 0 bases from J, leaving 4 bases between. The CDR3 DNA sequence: TGTGCCAGCAGTTTAATCTTGAACACTGAAGCTTTCTTT. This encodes CASSLILNTEAFF.

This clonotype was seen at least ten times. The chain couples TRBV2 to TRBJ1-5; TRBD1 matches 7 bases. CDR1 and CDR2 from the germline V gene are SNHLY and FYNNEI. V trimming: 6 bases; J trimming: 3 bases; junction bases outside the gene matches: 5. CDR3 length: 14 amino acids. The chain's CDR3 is CASRQTGYNQPQHF. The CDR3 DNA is TGTGCCAGCAGACAGACAGGGTACAATCAGCCCCAGCATTTT. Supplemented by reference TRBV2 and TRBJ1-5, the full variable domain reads EPEVTQTPSHQVTQMGQEVILRCVPISNHLYFYWYRQILGQKVEFLVSFYNNEISEKSEIFDDQFSVERPDGSNFTLKIRSTKLEDSAMYFCASRQTGYNQPQHFGDGTRLSIL.

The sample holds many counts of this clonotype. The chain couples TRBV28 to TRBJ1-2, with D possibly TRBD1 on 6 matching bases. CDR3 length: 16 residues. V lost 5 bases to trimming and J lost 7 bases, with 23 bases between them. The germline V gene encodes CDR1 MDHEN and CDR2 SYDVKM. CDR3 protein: CASSPWGPQGLFGYTF. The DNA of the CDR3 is TGTGCCAGCAGTCCTTGGGGTCCACAGGGCCTGTTTGGCTACACCTTC.

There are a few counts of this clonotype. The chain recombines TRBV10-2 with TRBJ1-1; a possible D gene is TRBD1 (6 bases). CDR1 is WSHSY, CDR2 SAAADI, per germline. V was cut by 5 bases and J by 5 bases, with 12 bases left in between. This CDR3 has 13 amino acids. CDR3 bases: TGCGCCAGCAGTCGACAGGCCGGTACTGAAGCTTTCTTT. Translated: CASSRQAGTEAFF.

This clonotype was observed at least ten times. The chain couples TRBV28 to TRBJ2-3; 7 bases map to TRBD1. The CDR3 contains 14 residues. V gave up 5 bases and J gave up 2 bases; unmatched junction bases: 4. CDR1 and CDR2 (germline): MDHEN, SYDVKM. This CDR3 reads CASSGQANTDTQYF. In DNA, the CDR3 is TGTGCCAGCAGTGGACAGGCAAACACAGATACGCAGTATTTT.

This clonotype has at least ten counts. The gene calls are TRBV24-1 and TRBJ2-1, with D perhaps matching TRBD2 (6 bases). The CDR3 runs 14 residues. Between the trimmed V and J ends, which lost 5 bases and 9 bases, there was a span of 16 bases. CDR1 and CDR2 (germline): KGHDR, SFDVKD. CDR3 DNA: TGTGCCACCAGTGGTCCTGGAGGAGGGTTTGAGCAGTTCTTC. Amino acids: CATSGPGGGFEQFF.

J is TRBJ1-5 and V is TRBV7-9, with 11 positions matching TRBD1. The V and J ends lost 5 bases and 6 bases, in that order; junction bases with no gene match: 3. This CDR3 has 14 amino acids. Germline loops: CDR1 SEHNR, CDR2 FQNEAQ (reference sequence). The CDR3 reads CASSRGTGGQPQHF. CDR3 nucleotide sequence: TGTGCCAGCAGCCGCGGGACAGGGGGTCAGCCCCAGCATTTT.

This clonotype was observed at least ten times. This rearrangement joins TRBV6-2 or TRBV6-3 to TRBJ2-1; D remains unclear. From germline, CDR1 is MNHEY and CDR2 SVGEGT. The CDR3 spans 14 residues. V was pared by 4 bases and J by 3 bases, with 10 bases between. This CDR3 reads CASSSSPHYNEQFF. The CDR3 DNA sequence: TGTGCCAGCAGTTCGAGTCCCCACTACAATGAGCAGTTCTTC.

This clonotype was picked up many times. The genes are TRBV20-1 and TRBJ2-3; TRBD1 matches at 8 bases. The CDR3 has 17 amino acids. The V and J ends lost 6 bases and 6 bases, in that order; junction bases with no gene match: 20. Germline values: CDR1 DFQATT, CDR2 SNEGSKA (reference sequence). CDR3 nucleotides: TGCAGTGCCAGGGGGCCGCCGGGACCGAGGGAGAGGGATACGCAGTATTTT. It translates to CSARGPPGPRERDTQYF.

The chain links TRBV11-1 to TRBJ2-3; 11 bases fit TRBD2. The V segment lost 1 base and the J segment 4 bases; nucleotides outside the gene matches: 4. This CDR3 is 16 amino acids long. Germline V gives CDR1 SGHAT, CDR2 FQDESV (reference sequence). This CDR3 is CASSLVAGLAADTQYF. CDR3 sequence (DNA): TGTGCCAGCAGCTTAGTCGCGGGACTAGCGGCAGATACGCAGTATTTT.

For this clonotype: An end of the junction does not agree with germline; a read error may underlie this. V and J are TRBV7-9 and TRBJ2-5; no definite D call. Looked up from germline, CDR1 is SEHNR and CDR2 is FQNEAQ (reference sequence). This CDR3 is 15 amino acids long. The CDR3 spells CVSSWPLDNQETQYF. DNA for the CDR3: TGTGTCAGCAGCTGGCCATTAGATAACCAAGAGACCCAGTACTTC.